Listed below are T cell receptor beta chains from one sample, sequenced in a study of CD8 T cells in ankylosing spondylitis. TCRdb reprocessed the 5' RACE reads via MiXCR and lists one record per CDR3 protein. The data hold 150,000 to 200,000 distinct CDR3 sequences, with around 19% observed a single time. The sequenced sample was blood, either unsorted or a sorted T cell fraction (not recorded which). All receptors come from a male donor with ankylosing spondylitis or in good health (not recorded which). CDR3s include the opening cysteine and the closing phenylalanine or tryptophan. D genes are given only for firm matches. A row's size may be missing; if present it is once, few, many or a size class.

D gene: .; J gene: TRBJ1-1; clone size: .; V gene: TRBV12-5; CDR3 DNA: TGTGCTAGTGGTTTGAGCCAGGGCATCACTGAAGCTTTCTTT; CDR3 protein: CASGLSQGITEAFF
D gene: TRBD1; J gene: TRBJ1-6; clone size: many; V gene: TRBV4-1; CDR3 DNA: TGCGCCAGCAGCGAGGACAGGCGTTCACCCCTCCACTTT; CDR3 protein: CASSEDRRSPLHF
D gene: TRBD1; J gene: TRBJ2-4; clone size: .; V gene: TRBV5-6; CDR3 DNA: TGTGCCAGCAGTTTTGATCCGGGACAGCAAAACATTCAGTACTTC; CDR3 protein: CASSFDPGQQNIQYF
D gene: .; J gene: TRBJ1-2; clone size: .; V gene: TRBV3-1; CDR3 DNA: TGTGCCAGCAGCCAAGATCTGGGGAAGGCCTATGGCTACACCTTC; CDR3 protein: CASSQDLGKAYGYTF
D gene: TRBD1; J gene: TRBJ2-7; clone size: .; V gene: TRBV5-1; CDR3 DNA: TGCGCCAGCAGCTTGGGTCAGGGGGCGATCTACGAGCAGTACTTC; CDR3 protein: CASSLGQGAIYEQYF
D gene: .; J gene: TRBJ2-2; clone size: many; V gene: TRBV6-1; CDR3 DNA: TGTGCCAGCAGCCACAGGAGGGGGGTAACCACCGGGGAGCTGTTTTTT; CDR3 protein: CASSHRRGVTTGELFF
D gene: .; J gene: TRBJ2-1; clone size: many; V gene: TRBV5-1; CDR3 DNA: TGCGCCAGCAGCTTAGCAGGATATGAGCAGTTCTTC; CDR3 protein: CASSLAGYEQFF
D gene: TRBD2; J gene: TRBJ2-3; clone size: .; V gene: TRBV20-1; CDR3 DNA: TGCAGTGCCGACCCGGGGACTAGCAGCACAGATACGCAGTATTTT; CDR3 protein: CSADPGTSSTDTQYF
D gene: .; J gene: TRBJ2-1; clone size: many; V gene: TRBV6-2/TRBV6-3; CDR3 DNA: TGTGCCAGCAGCCCAACGGCCGATGAGCAGTTCTTC; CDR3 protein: CASSPTADEQFF
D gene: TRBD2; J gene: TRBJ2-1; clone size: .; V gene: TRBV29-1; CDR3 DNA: TGCAGCGTTACTTCCCAATTGAGAGCGGGAGGATCCAATGAGCAGTTCTTC; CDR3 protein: CSVTSQLRAGGSNEQFF
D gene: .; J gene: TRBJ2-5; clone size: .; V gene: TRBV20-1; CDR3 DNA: TGCAGTGCTAGAGTGCTAGTCGAAGAGACCCAGTACTTC; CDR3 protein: CSARVLVEETQYF
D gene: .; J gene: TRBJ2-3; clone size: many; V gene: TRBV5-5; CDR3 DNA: TGTGCCAGCGGCGGGGCCGCAGCGAGAGATACGCAGTATTTT; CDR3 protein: CASGGAAARDTQYF
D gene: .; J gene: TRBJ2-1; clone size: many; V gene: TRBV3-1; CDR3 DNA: TGTGCCAGCAGCCAGGTCGGTGCGCAGTTCTTC; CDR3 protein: CASSQVGAQFF
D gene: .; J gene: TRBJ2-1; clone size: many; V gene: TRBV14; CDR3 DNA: TGTGCCAGCAGCCAAGAAGCGTTTACGGGATTGGATGAGCAGTTCTTC; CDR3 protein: CASSQEAFTGLDEQFF
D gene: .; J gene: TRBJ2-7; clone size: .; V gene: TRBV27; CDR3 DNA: TGTGCCAGCAGTTTCGGTGTAGCGGTTTCCTACGAGCAGTACTTC; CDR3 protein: CASSFGVAVSYEQYF